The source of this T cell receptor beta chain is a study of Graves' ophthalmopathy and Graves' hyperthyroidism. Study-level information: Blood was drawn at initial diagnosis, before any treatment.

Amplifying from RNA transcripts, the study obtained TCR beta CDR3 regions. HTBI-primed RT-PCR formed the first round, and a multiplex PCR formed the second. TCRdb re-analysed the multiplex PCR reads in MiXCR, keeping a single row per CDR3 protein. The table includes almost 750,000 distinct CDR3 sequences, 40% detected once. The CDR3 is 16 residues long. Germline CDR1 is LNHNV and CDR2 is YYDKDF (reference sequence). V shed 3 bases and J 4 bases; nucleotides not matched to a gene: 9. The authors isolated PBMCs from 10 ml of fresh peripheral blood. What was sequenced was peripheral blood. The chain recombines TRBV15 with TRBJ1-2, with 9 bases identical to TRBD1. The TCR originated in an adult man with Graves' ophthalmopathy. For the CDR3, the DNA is TGTGCCACCAGCAGGTCCGGGACAGGGTACAGCTATGGCTACACCTTC. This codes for CATSRSGTGYSYGYTF.